One sample yielded the 14 T cell receptor beta chains listed below, sequenced in a study of resident and recirculating memory T cells in vitiligo. Sequencing was performed with immunoSEQ multiplex PCR; in TCRdb, only in-frame clones are kept and a portion is missing. The repertoire holds around 38,000 clones, with 85% to 95% as singletons. Sequenced sample: blood. Receptors were obtained from a male donor with vitiligo.

The chain links TRBV4-3 to TRBJ2-6, with D maybe TRBD1 (5 bases). CDR3 size: 15 residues. CDR1 is LGHNA, CDR2 YSLEER, per germline. Trimming left V 4 bases short and J 2 bases short, with 9 bases between. DNA for the CDR3: TGCGCCAGCAGCCGAGACAGTACTGGGGCCAACGTCCTGACTTTC. This codes for CASSRDSTGANVLTF.

The chain links TRBV5-4 to TRBJ2-1, with D maybe TRBD1 (8 bases). V was shortened by 0 bases and J by 8 bases, with 18 bases between the two germline ends. The CDR3 has 16 amino acids. The germline gives CDR1 SGHNT, CDR2 YYREEE (reference sequence). The CDR3 DNA reads TGTGCCAGCAGCTTGGATACAGGGGGGGTTTTTCATGAGCAGTTCTTC. Its translation: CASSLDTGGVFHEQFF.

V is TRBV5-1 and J is TRBJ2-3; 10 bases match TRBD1. The CDR3 loop spans 14 amino acids. V gave up 4 bases and J gave up 7 bases; unmatched junction bases: 6. Germline assignment: CDR1 SGHRS and CDR2 YFSETQ. The CDR3 coding sequence is TGCGCCAGCAGCGACCGACAGGGGGCTAATACGCAGTATTTT. This sequence encodes CASSDRQGANTQYF.

The gene calls are TRBV7-9 and TRBJ2-1; 9 bases match TRBD1. Trimming at V came to 5 bases and at J to 2 bases, leaving 13 bases not matched to a gene. The CDR3 runs to 18 residues. Germline loops: CDR1 SEHNR, CDR2 FQNEAQ (reference sequence). The CDR3 here is CASSPDRGAYTPYNEQFF. DNA for the CDR3: TGTGCCAGCAGCCCGGACAGGGGCGCTTACACCCCCTACAATGAGCAGTTCTTC.

The chain uses TRBV15 and TRBJ1-5; 9 bases agree with TRBD1. The CDR3 totals 15 residues. CDR1 and CDR2 (germline): LNHNV, YYDKDF (reference sequence). V dropped 4 bases and J dropped 3; count of bases not matched to a gene: 4. CDR3 DNA: TGTGCCACCAGCACGGGACAGGGCGCCAATCAGCCCCAGCATTTT. It translates to CATSTGQGANQPQHF.

This chain connects TRBV27 to TRBJ1-5; a weak D match, TRBD1 (5 bases). The germline gives CDR1 MNHEY, CDR2 SMNVEV (reference sequence). With 2 bases removed from V and 5 bases from J, the gap between germline ends came to 16 bases. This CDR3 is built from 16 residues. CDR3 residues: CASSLGAGSGYQPQHF. Here the CDR3 DNA reads TGTGCCAGCAGTTTAGGGGCAGGGTCGGGCTATCAGCCCCAGCATTTT.

The J gene is TRBJ2-1, the V gene TRBV7-6, with 9 bases that match TRBD2. V lost 1 base, J lost 4 bases, and 5 bases stayed unmatched. The CDR3 length is 16 residues. CDR1 and CDR2 from the germline V gene are SGHVS and FNYEAQ. The CDR3 coding sequence is TGTGCCAGCAGCTTAGGTTGGAGCGGGGGGTACAATGAGCAGTTCTTC. It translates to CASSLGWSGGYNEQFF.

CDR3 DNA sequence: TGTGCCAGCAGTCGACTAGCGGGGGTACCCACAGATACGCAGTATTTT. It translates to CASSRLAGVPTDTQYF. The chain has TRBV14 and TRBJ2-3; TRBD2 agrees at 12 bases. The V segment lost 6 bases and the J segment 2 bases; nucleotides outside the gene matches: 6. Germline V gives CDR1 SGHDN, CDR2 FVKESK. The CDR3 covers 16 residues. The complete variable domain, with remaining parts taken from reference TRBV14 and TRBJ2-3, reads EAGVTQFPSHSVIEKGQTVTLRCDPISGHDNLYWYRRVMGKEIKFLLHFVKESKQDESGMPNNRFLAERTGGTYSTLKVQPAELEDSGVYFCASSRLAGVPTDTQYFGPGTRLTVL.

The chain has TRBV6-6 and TRBJ2-7; TRBD2 matches 12 bases. Per germline, CDR1 MNHNY and CDR2 SVGAGI (reference sequence). After removal of 5 bases from V and 3 bases from J, the junction contained 8 bases not matched to a gene. The CDR3 totals 16 residues. CDR3 amino acids: CASSRILAGGGYEQYF. The CDR3 DNA is TGTGCCAGCAGTCGCATTCTAGCGGGGGGGGGCTACGAGCAGTACTTC.

The rearrangement joins TRBV11-1 to TRBJ1-2; TRBD1 aligns across 8 bases. Germline V lookup: CDR1 SGHAT, CDR2 FQDESV (reference sequence). The ends lost 1 base at V and 8 bases at J; junction bases unmatched: 3. This CDR3 has 13 amino acids. CDR3: CASSLETGDGYTF. The CDR3, as DNA: TGTGCCAGCAGCTTAGAGACAGGGGACGGCTACACCTTC.

The gene calls are TRBV5-1 and TRBJ2-2; 8 bases map to TRBD1. After removal of 5 bases from V and 5 bases from J, the junction contained 8 bases not matched to a gene. The germline gives CDR1 SGHRS, CDR2 YFSETQ. This CDR3 is built from 15 residues. CDR3 region: CASSQQGGNTGELFF. For the CDR3, the DNA is TGCGCCAGCAGTCAACAGGGGGGAAATACCGGGGAGCTGTTTTTT.

The CDR3 loop is CAIRGARSNYGYTF. CDR3 DNA sequence: TGTGCCATCAGGGGGGCCAGATCTAACTATGGCTACACCTTC. The chain employs TRBV10-3 and TRBJ1-2; D perhaps matches TRBD1 (6 bases). The CDR3 is 14 residues long. The germline V gene has CDR1 ENHRY and CDR2 SYGVKD. Trimming cost V 6 bases and J 0 bases, with 11 bases left between them.

V usage is TRBV7-2 and J usage is TRBJ1-1; no clear D gene. Per germline, CDR1 SGHTA and CDR2 FQGNSA. The CDR3 runs to 13 residues. Between the trimmed V and J ends, which lost 7 bases and 5 bases, there was a span of 14 bases. CDR3 loop: CASTASPGTEAFF. In DNA, the CDR3 is TGTGCCAGCACCGCGAGTCCGGGGACTGAAGCTTTCTTT. Full variable domain (missing parts from reference TRBV7-2 and TRBJ1-1): GAGVSQSPSNKVTEKGKDVELRCDPISGHTALYWYRQSLGQGLEFLIYFQGNSAPDKSGLPSDRFSAERTGGSVSTLTIQRTQQEDSAVYLCASTASPGTEAFFGQGTRLTVV.

This chain uses TRBV11-2 with TRBJ1-4; D remains ambiguous. CDR1 SGHAT and CDR2 FQNNGV come from the germline V gene. This CDR3 has 12 residues. The germline V and J ends were trimmed by 9 bases and 8 bases, with 13 bases remaining between them. CDR3 sequence reads: CASSGGREKLFF. The CDR3 DNA reads as TGTGCCAGTTCGGGCGGGAGGGAAAAACTGTTTTTT.